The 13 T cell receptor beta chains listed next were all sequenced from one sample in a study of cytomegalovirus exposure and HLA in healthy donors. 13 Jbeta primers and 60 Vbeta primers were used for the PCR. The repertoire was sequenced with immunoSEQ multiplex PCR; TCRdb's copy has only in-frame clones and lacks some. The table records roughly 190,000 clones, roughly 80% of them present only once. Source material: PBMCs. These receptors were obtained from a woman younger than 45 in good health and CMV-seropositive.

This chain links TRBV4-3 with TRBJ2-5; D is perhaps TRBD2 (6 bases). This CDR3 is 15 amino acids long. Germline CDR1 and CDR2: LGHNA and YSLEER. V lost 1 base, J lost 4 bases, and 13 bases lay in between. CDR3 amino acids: CASSQVTGTPETQYF. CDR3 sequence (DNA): TGCGCCAGCAGCCAAGTAACCGGGACTCCAGAGACCCAGTACTTC.

The chain's CDR3 is CASSSLAGATVSGELFF. CDR3 DNA: TGTGCCAGCAGCTCCTTAGCGGGGGCCACGGTCAGCGGGGAGCTGTTTTTT. The chain carries TRBV7-8 and TRBJ2-2, with 9 bases lining up with TRBD2. Trimming cost V 4 bases and J 7 bases; bases outside gene matches: 13. Germline assignment: CDR1 SGHVS and CDR2 FQNEAQ. This CDR3 is built from 17 residues.

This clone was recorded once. CDR3 in amino acids: CAWSGRQLDEKLFF. CDR3 nucleotide sequence: TGTGCCTGGAGTGGGAGACAGTTGGATGAAAAACTGTTTTTT. This chain uses TRBV30 with TRBJ1-4; D might be TRBD1 (5 bases). Trimming cost V 1 base and J 6 bases, with 12 bases left between them. The CDR3 runs to 14 residues. The germline V gene encodes CDR1 GTSNPN and CDR2 SVGIG (reference sequence).

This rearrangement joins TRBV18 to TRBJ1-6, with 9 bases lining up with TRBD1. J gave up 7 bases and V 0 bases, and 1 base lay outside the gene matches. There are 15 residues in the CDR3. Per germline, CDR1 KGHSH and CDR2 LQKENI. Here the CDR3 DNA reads TGTGCCAGCTCACCACCCGGACAGGGGAATTCACCCCTCCACTTT. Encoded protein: CASSPPGQGNSPLHF.

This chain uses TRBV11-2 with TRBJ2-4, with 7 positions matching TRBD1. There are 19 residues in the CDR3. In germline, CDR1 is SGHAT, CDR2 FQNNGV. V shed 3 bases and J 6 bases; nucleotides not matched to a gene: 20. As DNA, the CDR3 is TGTGCCAGCAGCTTGATGGGTGGGACAGCCACTTTTGTTCGAAACATTCAGTACTTC. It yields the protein CASSLMGGTATFVRNIQYF.

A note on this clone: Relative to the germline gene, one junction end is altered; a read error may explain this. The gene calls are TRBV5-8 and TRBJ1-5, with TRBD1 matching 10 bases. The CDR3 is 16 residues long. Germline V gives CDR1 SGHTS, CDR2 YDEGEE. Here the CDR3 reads CASSLVGQGYNQPRHF. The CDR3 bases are TGTGCCAGCAGCTTGGTGGGACAGGGGTACAATCAGCCCCGGCATTTT.

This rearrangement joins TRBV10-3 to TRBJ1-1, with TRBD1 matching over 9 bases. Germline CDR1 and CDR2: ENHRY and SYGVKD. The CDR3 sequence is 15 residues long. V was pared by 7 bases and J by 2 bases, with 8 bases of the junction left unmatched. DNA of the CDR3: TGTGCCATCAACCCCAAACAGGGGGCCAACACTGAAGCTTTCTTT. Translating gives CAINPKQGANTEAFF.

CDR3 in amino acids: CASSLWREPYGEQYF. Here the CDR3 DNA reads TGTGCCAGCAGCTTATGGCGGGAGCCGTATGGCGAGCAGTACTTC. V and J are TRBV7-2 and TRBJ2-7, with TRBD2 identical over 7 bases. V trimming: 2 bases; J trimming: 6 bases; junction bases outside the gene matches: 10. The CDR3 runs to 15 residues. The germline V gene has CDR1 SGHTA and CDR2 FQGNSA.

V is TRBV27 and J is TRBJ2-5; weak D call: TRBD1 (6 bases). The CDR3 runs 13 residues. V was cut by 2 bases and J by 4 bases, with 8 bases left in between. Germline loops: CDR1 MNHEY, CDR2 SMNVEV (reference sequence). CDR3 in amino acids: CASSLLGGETQYF. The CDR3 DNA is TGTGCCAGCAGTTTACTAGGGGGAGAGACCCAGTACTTC.

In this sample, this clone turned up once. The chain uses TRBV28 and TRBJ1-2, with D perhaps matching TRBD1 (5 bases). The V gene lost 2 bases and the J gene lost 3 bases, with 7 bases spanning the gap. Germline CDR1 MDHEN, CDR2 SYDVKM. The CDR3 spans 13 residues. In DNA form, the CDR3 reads TGTGCCAGCAGTTTAGGCAGGGACTATGGCTACACCTTC. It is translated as CASSLGRDYGYTF.

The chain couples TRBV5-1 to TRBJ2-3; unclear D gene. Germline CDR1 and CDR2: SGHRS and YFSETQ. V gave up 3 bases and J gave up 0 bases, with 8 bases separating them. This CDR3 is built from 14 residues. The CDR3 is CASSSEPSTDTQYF. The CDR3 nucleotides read TGCGCCAGCAGCTCAGAACCAAGCACAGATACGCAGTATTTT.

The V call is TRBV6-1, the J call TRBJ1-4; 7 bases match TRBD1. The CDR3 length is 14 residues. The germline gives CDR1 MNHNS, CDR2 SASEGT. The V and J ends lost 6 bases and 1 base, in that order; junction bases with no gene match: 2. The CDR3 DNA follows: TGTGCCAGCAGCAGGACAGGAACTAATGAAAAACTGTTTTTT. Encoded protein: CASSRTGTNEKLFF.

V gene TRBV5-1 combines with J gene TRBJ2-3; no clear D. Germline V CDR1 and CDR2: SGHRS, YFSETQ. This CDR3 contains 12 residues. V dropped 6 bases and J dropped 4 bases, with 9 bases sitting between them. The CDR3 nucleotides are TGCGCCAGCAAGTTAGTAGCAGATACGCAGTATTTT. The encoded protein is CASKLVADTQYF.